Following are 32 T cell receptor beta chains from one sample sequenced in a study of T-cell memory formation after mild COVID-19. Each CDR3 protein is one row after TCRdb ran MiXCR on the 5' RACE reads. The sample holds some 210,000 distinct CDR3 sequences; roughly 10% are singletons and the top ten take 2.5% to 3.5%. Sequencing was done on a sample of PBMCs or a T cell subset sorted from them (not recorded which). These receptors were obtained from a man between 18 and 35 years old who had mild COVID-19 (a few samples of this study predate the infection). Cell type and time point are not known.

This clonotype was recorded a few times. The genes are TRBV2 and TRBJ1-5, with D tentatively TRBD1 (5 bases). The CDR3 covers 14 residues. In germline, CDR1 is SNHLY, CDR2 FYNNEI. Trimming cost V 3 bases and J 3 bases, with 9 bases left between them. The CDR3: CASSDRVPNQPQHF. As DNA, the CDR3 is TGTGCCAGCAGTGACAGGGTCCCCAATCAGCCCCAGCATTTT.

J is TRBJ2-3 and V is TRBV5-4; 8 bases map to TRBD2. Germline-derived CDR1 and CDR2 are SGHNT and YYREEE (reference sequence). Losses at the gene ends were 5 bases for V and 4 bases for J; bases not matched to a gene: 6. This CDR3 is built from 14 residues. As DNA, the CDR3 is TGTGCCAGCAGGGTCAGCGGGGGAGCAGATACGCAGTATTTT. Protein: CASRVSGGADTQYF.

This clonotype showed up just a few times. The CDR3 loop reads CSAIDPGQGTYEQYV. The CDR3 nucleotides are TGCAGTGCTATCGATCCGGGACAGGGGACCTACGAGCAGTACGTC. The rearrangement links TRBV20-1 to TRBJ2-7; 10 positions match TRBD1. Per germline, CDR1 DFQATT and CDR2 SNEGSKA (reference sequence). V shed 4 bases, J shed 2 bases, and the junction held 8 bases outside the gene matches. The CDR3 is made up of 15 amino acids.

Here the CDR3 DNA reads TGTGCCAGCAGCAATCAAGGGTGGGAGACCCAGTACTTC. Its translation is CASSNQGWETQYF. This chain uses TRBV7-2 with TRBJ2-5, with D hard to call. Germline CDR1 reads SGHTA; CDR2 reads FQGNSA. The CDR3 spans 13 residues. Trimming removed 5 bases from V and 5 bases from J, with 12 bases in between.

The chain has TRBV5-1 and TRBJ1-1; D remains unclear. CDR3 length equals 12 residues. Deletions cut 7 bases from V and 3 bases from J, with 10 bases between. CDR1 is SGHRS and CDR2 is YFSETQ in the germline V gene. This chain's CDR3 is CASRADYTEAFF. DNA of the CDR3: TGCGCCAGCCGGGCAGACTACACTGAAGCTTTCTTT.

This clonotype was recorded a few times. The V and J genes are TRBV28 and TRBJ2-7; a weak D match, TRBD2 (7 bases). With 6 bases removed from V and 2 bases from J, the gap between germline ends came to 14 bases. The CDR3 extends over 14 amino acids. Germline V lookup: CDR1 MDHEN, CDR2 SYDVKM. The CDR3 DNA reads as TGTGCCAGCAGCGCGGGGGCGGGGACCTACGAGCAGTACGTC. It specifies CASSAGAGTYEQYV.

The chain couples TRBV4-3 to TRBJ1-6; D is uncertain. CDR3 length: 15 residues. V was trimmed by 1 base and J by 9 bases, leaving 13 bases between them. Per the germline V gene, CDR1 is LGHNA and CDR2 is YSLEER. CDR3 DNA: TGCGCCAGCAGCCAAGTCGTATTTGCGGTTTCACCCCTCCACTTT. Protein: CASSQVVFAVSPLHF.

The J gene is TRBJ2-3, the V gene TRBV10-1; D may be TRBD2 (5 bases). Looked up from germline, CDR1 is WNHNN and CDR2 is SYGVQD (reference sequence). Between the trimmed V and J ends, which lost 2 bases and 1 base, there was a span of 7 bases. The CDR3 spans 14 residues. The CDR3 here is CASSEGLRTDTQYF. CDR3 DNA: TGCGCCAGCAGTGAGGGACTGCGCACAGATACGCAGTATTTT.

This clonotype appeared many times. DNA of the CDR3: TGTGCCAGCTCACCCGGACAGGTATGGTACGAGCAGTACTTC. Its translation: CASSPGQVWYEQYF. This chain links TRBV18 with TRBJ2-7; TRBD1 aligns across 7 bases. The V segment lost 3 bases and the J segment 4 bases; nucleotides outside the gene matches: 6. There are 14 residues in the CDR3. Germline values: CDR1 KGHSH, CDR2 LQKENI. Together with reference TRBV18 and TRBJ2-7, the CDR3 gives the full variable domain: NAGVMQNPRHLVRRRGQEARLRCSPMKGHSHVYWYRQLPEEGLKFMVYLQKENIIDESGMPKERFSAEFPKEGPSILRIQQVVRGDSAAYFCASSPGQVWYEQYFGPGTRLTVT.

Written as DNA, the CDR3 is TGTGCCAGCAGCCCGACAGGGCTTAATTCACCCCTCCACTTT. This gives the protein CASSPTGLNSPLHF. This sequence joins TRBV7-9 and TRBJ1-6; 7 bases are shared with TRBD1. V gave up 5 bases and J gave up 6 bases; unmatched junction bases: 4. This CDR3 has 14 amino acids. CDR1 SEHNR and CDR2 FQNEAQ come from the germline V gene (reference sequence).

This clonotype was seen a few times. The rearrangement uses TRBV7-2 and TRBJ2-3; 7 bases line up with TRBD2. Germline lookup yields CDR1 SGHTA and CDR2 FQGNSA. The trim removed 0 bases at V and 2 bases at J, leaving 5 bases unmatched. The CDR3 totals 16 residues. The CDR3 DNA sequence: TGTGCCAGCAGCTTAGCACGGGGGGATGTCACAGATACGCAGTATTTT. This sequence encodes CASSLARGDVTDTQYF.

This clonotype was recorded at least ten times. The chain is built from TRBV5-8 and TRBJ1-1; perhaps TRBD1 as D (5 bases). V lost 5 bases to trimming and J lost 11 bases, with 16 bases between them. The CDR3 sequence is 12 residues long. Germline CDR1 reads SGHTS; CDR2 reads YDEGEE. The CDR3 DNA reads TGTGCCAGCAGACAGGATCTGAATACCGCTTTCTTT. Translating gives CASRQDLNTAFF.

This clonotype showed up just a few times. This chain joins TRBV28 and TRBJ1-5; TRBD1 matches at 7 bases. V lost 7 bases to trimming and J lost 1 base; unmatched junction nucleotides: 7. Germline CDR1 and CDR2: MDHEN and SYDVKM. The CDR3 spans 15 residues. This chain's CDR3 is CASIRGRRSNQPQHF. The CDR3 DNA sequence: TGTGCCAGCATTAGGGGGCGCAGAAGCAATCAGCCCCAGCATTTT.

V usage is TRBV27 and J usage is TRBJ1-2, with D maybe TRBD1 (6 bases). Germline V gene lookup returns CDR1 MNHEY and CDR2 SMNVEV (reference sequence). V shed 7 bases and J shed 3 bases, with 18 bases lying between them. The CDR3 is made up of 15 amino acids. As DNA, the CDR3 is TGTGCCAGCACTGAGAGAGGGGGGCTCTACTATGGCTACACCTTC. It specifies CASTERGGLYYGYTF.

The chain has TRBV5-4 and TRBJ1-2; D is possibly TRBD1 (5 bases). Trimming stripped 1 base from V and 3 bases from J, with 10 bases between. Germline CDR1 and CDR2: SGHNT and YYREEE (reference sequence). This CDR3 contains 14 residues. This chain's CDR3 is CASSLSQGHYGYTF. CDR3 bases: TGTGCCAGCAGCTTGAGTCAGGGTCACTATGGCTACACCTTC.

This clonotype was detected only a few times. This chain uses TRBV4-2 with TRBJ2-3, with 11 nucleotides matching TRBD2. V dropped 0 bases and J dropped 10; count of bases not matched to a gene: 15. CDR1 is LGHNA, CDR2 YNFKEQ, per germline. This CDR3 is 18 amino acids long. The CDR3 DNA reads as TGTGCCAGCAGCCAAGAAGAAACTAGCGGGGGCCTCCGCTGGGCGCAGTATTTT. Translating gives CASSQEETSGGLRWAQYF.

This clonotype occurred a few times. The chain carries TRBV7-2 and TRBJ2-7, with D tentatively TRBD1 (6 bases). This CDR3 spans 16 amino acids. The V and J ends lost 3 bases and 0 bases respectively, with 15 bases between them. The germline V gene has CDR1 SGHTA and CDR2 FQGNSA. The CDR3 sequence is CASSFSEDSGSYEQYF. Written as DNA, the CDR3 is TGTGCCAGCAGCTTTAGCGAGGACAGTGGCTCCTACGAGCAGTACTTC.

This clonotype was counted between two and nine times. V gene TRBV12-3 or TRBV12-4 combines with J gene TRBJ2-7; TRBD1 agrees at 8 bases. Losses at the gene ends were 7 bases for V and 0 bases for J; bases not matched to a gene: 5. This CDR3 comprises 14 residues. The CDR3 region is CASKETGVSYEQYF. CDR3 DNA sequence: TGTGCCAGCAAGGAGACAGGGGTCTCCTACGAGCAGTACTTC.

This clonotype was seen only a few times. The chain uses TRBV24-1 and TRBJ2-5; 8 positions match TRBD2. There are 15 residues in the CDR3. Trimming at V came to 2 bases and at J to 4 bases, leaving 5 bases not matched to a gene. Germline V gene lookup returns CDR1 KGHDR and CDR2 SFDVKD. This chain's CDR3 is CATSDSRGGGETQYF. The CDR3 DNA reads TGTGCCACCAGTGATTCCCGGGGGGGAGGAGAGACCCAGTACTTC.

This clonotype was detected only a few times. This chain joins TRBV5-1 and TRBJ2-1; perhaps TRBD2 as D (5 bases). Trimming took off 0 bases at V and 7 bases at J, with 14 bases between the two ends. The CDR3 contains 15 residues. Germline V gene sequence: CDR1 SGHRS, CDR2 YFSETQ. The CDR3 sequence is CASSLVAGQRNEQFF. The DNA of the CDR3 is TGCGCCAGCAGCTTGGTTGCGGGCCAAAGGAATGAGCAGTTCTTC.

The rearrangement uses TRBV2 and TRBJ2-3, with TRBD2 identical over 10 bases. J lost 3 bases, V lost 7 bases, and 7 bases had no gene match. CDR3 length: 15 amino acids. Germline lookup yields CDR1 SNHLY and CDR2 FYNNEI. The DNA for the CDR3 is TGTGCCAGCACCTCCGGGACTAGCGCAACAGATACGCAGTATTTT. This encodes CASTSGTSATDTQYF.

V usage is TRBV14 and J usage is TRBJ2-7, with D possibly TRBD1 on 6 matching bases. The germline CDR1 and CDR2 sequences are SGHDN and FVKESK. The V end was cut by 5 bases, the J end by 0 bases, with 14 bases between. The CDR3 sequence is 15 residues long. In DNA, the CDR3 is TGTGCCAGCAGCAAAACAGGGATTACCTCCTACGAGCAGTACTTC. This encodes CASSKTGITSYEQYF.

The V and J genes are TRBV29-1 and TRBJ1-3; D gene unclear. Trimming left V 3 bases short and J 0 bases short, with 9 bases between. CDR1 is SQVTM and CDR2 is ANQGSEA in the germline V gene. The CDR3 loop spans 14 amino acids. This CDR3 reads CSVDRGLSGNTIYF. Written as DNA, the CDR3 is TGCAGCGTTGATCGAGGACTCTCTGGAAACACCATATATTTT.

This clonotype came up a few times. The chain uses TRBV7-2 and TRBJ1-5; D might be TRBD1 (5 bases). Looked up from germline, CDR1 is SGHTA and CDR2 is FQGNSA. The CDR3 loop spans 15 amino acids. Trimming shortened V by 5 bases and J by 5 bases, and 16 bases separated the two germline ends. The CDR3 DNA reads as TGTGCCAGCAGCCTTGTCAGGGCTAAGTATCAGCCCCAGCATTTT. Its translation: CASSLVRAKYQPQHF.

The chain has TRBV28 and TRBJ2-6; TRBD1 is a possible D gene (6 bases). Looked up from germline, CDR1 is MDHEN and CDR2 is SYDVKM. V lost 7 bases, J lost 0 bases, and 19 bases lay in between. This CDR3 region has 18 residues. CDR3 DNA sequence: TGTGCCAGCAAGGATCCGGGACATGACCTCTCTGGGGCCAACGTCCTGACTTTC. This encodes CASKDPGHDLSGANVLTF. The full variable domain, with the rest looked up from reference TRBV28 and TRBJ2-6, is DVKVTQSSRYLVKRTGEKVFLECVQDMDHENMFWYRQDPGLGLRLIYFSYDVKMKEKGDIPEGYSVSREKKERFSLILESASTNQTSMYLCASKDPGHDLSGANVLTFGAGSRLTVL.

CDR3 bases: TGCAGCGCGGCCCGCGACCGAGCCACAGATACGCAGTATTTT. Translated, it gives CSAARDRATDTQYF. This sequence joins TRBV29-1 and TRBJ2-3; D remains ambiguous. V lost 7 bases and J 2 bases, leaving 16 bases between the germline ends. The CDR3 has 14 amino acids. Per germline, CDR1 SQVTM and CDR2 ANQGSEA.

For the CDR3, the DNA is TGTGCCATCAGTACCGATTTGGCAGTCGAGCAGTACTTC. Translated: CAISTDLAVEQYF. The chain couples TRBV10-3 to TRBJ2-7; D unresolved. The germline V and J ends were trimmed by 5 bases and 6 bases, with 14 bases remaining between them. Germline assignment: CDR1 ENHRY and CDR2 SYGVKD. CDR3 size: 13 residues.

This clonotype was picked up a small number of times. This chain connects TRBV7-9 to TRBJ1-6; the D is unclear. The CDR3 extends over 13 amino acids. CDR1 SEHNR and CDR2 FQNEAQ come from the germline V gene (reference sequence). V gave up 4 bases and J gave up 6 bases, with 7 bases separating them. The CDR3 DNA reads TGTGCCAGCAGCTCCTCGTCTAATTCACCCCTCCACTTT. Encoded protein: CASSSSSNSPLHF. Supplemented by reference TRBV7-9 and TRBJ1-6, the full variable domain reads DTGVSQNPRHKITKRGQNVTFRCDPISEHNRLYWYRQTLGQGPEFLTYFQNEAQLEKSRLLSDRFSAERPKGSFSTLEIQRTEQGDSAMYLCASSSSSNSPLHFGNGTRLTVT.

This clonotype showed up just a few times. This chain links TRBV6-5 with TRBJ2-6; TRBD1 is a possible D gene (5 bases). Trimming stripped 5 bases from V and 6 bases from J, with 11 bases between. The CDR3 has 14 residues. Germline lookup yields CDR1 MNHEY and CDR2 SVGAGI. Here the CDR3 reads CASSPQGTANVLTF. As DNA, the CDR3 is TGTGCCAGCAGTCCCCAGGGAACGGCCAACGTCCTGACTTTC.

This clonotype was observed a handful of times. The V and J genes are TRBV7-2 and TRBJ2-5, with 7 bases aligning to TRBD2. The length of the CDR3 is 14 residues. The junction had 3 bases not matched to a gene; V was cut back by 1 base and J by 4 bases. CDR1 is SGHTA and CDR2 is FQGNSA in the germline V gene. The DNA of the CDR3 is TGTGCCAGCAGCTTAGAACCGGGGGGAGAGACCCAGTACTTC. It codes for CASSLEPGGETQYF.

This clonotype was observed a few times. This chain connects TRBV7-2 to TRBJ1-6; perhaps TRBD1 as D (6 bases). Germline V gene data show CDR1 as SGHTA and CDR2 as FQGNSA. V was cut by 4 bases and J by 3 bases, with 19 bases left in between. This CDR3 has 18 amino acids. The CDR3 DNA reads TGTGCCAGCAGCTCCACTCCTGGCAGGGGACTCTATAATTCACCCCTCCACTTT. This gives the protein CASSSTPGRGLYNSPLHF. The entire variable domain, with the rest obtained from reference TRBV7-2 and TRBJ1-6, is as follows: GAGVSQSPSNKVTEKGKDVELRCDPISGHTALYWYRQSLGQGLEFLIYFQGNSAPDKSGLPSDRFSAERTGGSVSTLTIQRTQQEDSAVYLCASSSTPGRGLYNSPLHFGNGTRLTVT.

This chain joins TRBV10-3 and TRBJ2-1, with 8 bases matching TRBD1. The V gene's germline CDR1 is ENHRY and CDR2 SYGVKD. Trimming removed 5 bases from V and 6 bases from J; junction bases left unmatched: 6. CDR3 length equals 14 residues. The CDR3 spells CAISPTGGSNEQFF. The CDR3 DNA follows: TGTGCCATCAGTCCTACAGGGGGAAGCAATGAGCAGTTCTTC.